The 3 T cell receptor beta chains presented below share a single source sample, sequenced in a study of blood T cells in healthy people across ages. PCR was performed a second time for about 7 to 11 cycles using a sample-barcoded 5' primer and a J-beta primer mix. TCRdb used MiXCR to reprocess the 5' RACE reads, holding one entry per CDR3 protein. The data contain roughly 800,000 distinct CDR3 sequences, roughly 24% of them singletons. This sample was also put to use in a study of T cells of mothers and their children.

The specimen was blood. These receptors all stem from a boy younger than 18 in good health.

The chain is built from TRBV28 and TRBJ2-7; 7 positions agree with TRBD2. Gene TRBJ2-1 matches the end of the DNA better, so the J call may be wrong. Germline loops: CDR1 MDHEN, CDR2 SYDVKM. The CDR3 loop spans 14 amino acids. The CDR3 DNA reads as TGTGCCAGCAGTTTAGGGAGCGGGGTCAATGAGCAGTTCTTC. It encodes CASSLGSGVNEQFF.

This sequence joins TRBV18 and TRBJ2-2; the D is unclear. Trimming shortened V by 3 bases and J by 0 bases, and 5 bases separated the two germline ends. Looked up from germline, CDR1 is KGHSH and CDR2 is LQKENI. CDR3 size: 14 residues. In DNA, the CDR3 is TGTGCCAGCTCACCGGCGACGAACACCGGGGAGCTGTTTTTT. This gives the protein CASSPATNTGELFF.

This clonotype was seen a handful of times. V and J are TRBV12-3 or TRBV12-4 and TRBJ1-1; D is uncertain. The V end was cut by 4 bases, the J end by 0 bases, with 12 bases between. The CDR3 runs to 15 residues. This CDR3 reads CASSSIGPVNTEAFF. CDR3 DNA: TGTGCCAGCAGTTCAATAGGACCGGTGAACACTGAAGCTTTCTTT.